The source of this TCR beta chain is a study of blood T cell repertoires in COVID-19. In the original analysis: Reference gene primer amplification yielded estimated nucleated cell counts. Generated by immunoSEQ multiplex PCR, the TCRdb table keeps only in-frame clones and is missing some. V, J and clone size are taken as reported in that table, and D and trimming were inferred from the DNA itself. The profile shows a few hundred thousand clones, around 91% of them singletons. Those enrolled, adults aged roughly 18 to 100 years, came from fewer than 25 US areas. Before being deemed recovered, Cohort 3 donors had two negative PCRs, clearance, or symptom resolution. Trimming stripped 6 bases from V and 0 bases from J, with 5 bases between. Looked up from germline, CDR1 is SQVTM and CDR2 is ANQGSEA. The CDR3 runs 11 residues.

This sequence originates from a young man who had recovered from COVID-19. The material sequenced was PBMCs or T cells enriched from blood (not recorded which). J is TRBJ1-2 and V is TRBV29-1; D remains ambiguous. As DNA, the CDR3 is TGCAGCGTGGTAGCTAACTATGGCTACACCTTC. This translates into CSVVANYGYTF.